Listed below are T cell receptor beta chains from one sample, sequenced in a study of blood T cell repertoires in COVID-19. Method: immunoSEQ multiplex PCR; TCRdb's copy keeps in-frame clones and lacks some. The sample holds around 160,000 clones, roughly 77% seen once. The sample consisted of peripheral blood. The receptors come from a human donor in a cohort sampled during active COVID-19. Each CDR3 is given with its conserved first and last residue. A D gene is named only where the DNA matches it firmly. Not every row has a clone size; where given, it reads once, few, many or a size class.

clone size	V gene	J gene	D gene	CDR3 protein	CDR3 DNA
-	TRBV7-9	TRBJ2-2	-	CASSLVSGYTGELFF	TGTGCCAGCAGCCTCGTCAGCGGGTACACCGGGGAGCTGTTTTTT
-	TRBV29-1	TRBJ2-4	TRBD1	CSVLKQGAAKNIQYF	TGCAGCGTACTAAAACAGGGGGCCGCCAAAAACATTCAGTACTTC
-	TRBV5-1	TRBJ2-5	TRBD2	CASSPGLKETQYF	TGCGCCAGCAGCCCGGGACTAAAAGAGACCCAGTACTTC
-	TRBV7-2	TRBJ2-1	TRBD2	CASSFSGLSYNEQFF	TGTGCCAGCAGCTTTAGCGGGTTATCCTACAATGAGCAGTTCTTC
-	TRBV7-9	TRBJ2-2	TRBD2	CASSPRIAGANTGELFF	TGTGCCAGCAGTCCCCGGATAGCGGGAGCCAACACCGGGGAGCTGTTTTTT
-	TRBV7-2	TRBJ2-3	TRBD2	CAASAGGSLGAQYF	TGTGCCGCCTCGGCGGGAGGCTCACTTGGGGCGCAGTATTTT
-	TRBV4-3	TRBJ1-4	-	CASSQTGGGPNEKLFF	TGCGCCAGCAGCCAAACGGGGGGCGGACCTAATGAAAAACTGTTTTTT
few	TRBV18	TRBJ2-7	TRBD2	CASSPGLAVYEQYF	TGTGCCAGCTCACCGGGACTAGCGGTGTACGAGCAGTACTTC
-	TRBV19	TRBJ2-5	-	CASSKNRDETQYF	TGTGCCAGTAGTAAGAACAGAGACGAGACCCAGTACTTC
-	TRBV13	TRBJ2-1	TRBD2	CASSTSGRINEQFF	TGTGCCAGCAGCACTAGCGGAAGGATTAATGAGCAGTTCTTC
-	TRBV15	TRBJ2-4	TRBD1	CATNSPGQGSIQYF	TGTGCCACCAATTCGCCGGGACAGGGCAGCATTCAGTACTTC
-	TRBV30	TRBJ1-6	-	CAWSVQGSRSPLHF	TGTGCCTGGAGTGTACAAGGGAGTAGATCACCCCTCCACTTT
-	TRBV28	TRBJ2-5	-	CASSPTVFPQYF	TGTGCCAGCAGCCCAACTGTCTTCCCCCAGTACTTC
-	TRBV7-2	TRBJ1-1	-	CASRLISVGVNTEAFF	TGTGCCAGCAGACTTATATCCGTAGGGGTGAACACTGAAGCTTTCTTT
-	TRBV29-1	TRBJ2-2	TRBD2	CSVDEREPGELFF	TGCAGCGTTGATGAGCGGGAGCCCGGGGAGCTGTTTTTT
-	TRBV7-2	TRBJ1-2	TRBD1	CASSPRTPGGGYTF	TGTGCCAGCAGCCCCAGGACTCCAGGGGGGGGCTACACCTTC
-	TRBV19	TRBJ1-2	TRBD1	CASRVSGQFFYGYTF	TGTGCCAGTAGAGTTTCGGGACAGTTCTTCTATGGCTACACCTTC
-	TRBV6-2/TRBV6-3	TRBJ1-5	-	CASSYRQGGQPQHF	TGTGCCAGCAGTTACAGGCAGGGAGGACAGCCCCAGCATTTT
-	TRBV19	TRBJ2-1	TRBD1	CASRKGQAYNEQFF	TGTGCCAGTAGAAAAGGACAGGCTTACAATGAGCAGTTCTTC
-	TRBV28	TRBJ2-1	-	CASTPLEGEYNEQFF	TGTGCCAGCACTCCCTTGGAGGGTGAATACAATGAGCAGTTCTTC
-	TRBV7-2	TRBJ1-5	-	CASSRGGAGTNQPQHF	TGTGCCAGCAGCCGGGGGGGAGCAGGGACCAATCAGCCCCAGCATTTT
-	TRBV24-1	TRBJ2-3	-	CATSDSSGVRSTDTQYF	TGTGCCACCAGTGATTCTTCAGGGGTAAGGAGCACAGATACGCAGTATTTT
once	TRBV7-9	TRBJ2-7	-	CASSTQGYEQYF	TGTGCCAGCAGTACGCAGGGATACGAGCAGTACTTC
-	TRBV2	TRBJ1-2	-	CASSQGPRGYTF	TGTGCCAGCAGCCAGGGCCCTCGTGGCTACACCTTC
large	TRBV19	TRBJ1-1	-	CASKGSVEAFF	TGTGCCAGTAAGGGGTCGGTTGAAGCTTTCTTT
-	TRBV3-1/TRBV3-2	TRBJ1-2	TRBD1	CASSQGTGGYYGYTF	TGTGCCAGCAGCCAAGGAACAGGGGGCTACTATGGCTACACCTTC
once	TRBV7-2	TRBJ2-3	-	CASSRRLGKRGADTQYF	TGTGCCAGCAGCCGCCGCCTAGGAAAGCGCGGCGCAGATACGCAGTATTTT
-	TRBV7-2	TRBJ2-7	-	CASSLPNYEQYF	TGTGCCAGCAGCCTCCCTAACTACGAGCAGTACTTC
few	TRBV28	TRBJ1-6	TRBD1	CASTGRGVNSPLHF	TGTGCCAGCACCGGCAGGGGGGTGAATTCACCCCTCCACTTT